Reported below is one TCR beta chain. Antigen unknown. This specimen comes from a study of blood T cells in healthy people across ages. Alongside a J-beta primer mix, a sample-barcoded 5' primer served in a second PCR lasting roughly 6 to 12 cycles. Every molecule of cDNA carried a tag from a template-switch adaptor with 12 random nucleotides. Via MiXCR, TCRdb re-called the 5' RACE reads, giving one row per CDR3 protein. The sample shows some 1.6 million distinct CDR3 sequences, approximately 32% of them seen only once. General study findings and limits: Calculation of diversity from one million T cells yielded estimates considered to be underestimates.

The TCR was taken from a woman aged 25-40 years in good health. The sample consisted of blood.

CDR3 coding DNA: TGTGCCAGCAGAGGGACAGAGAAATACGAGCAGTACTTC. The encoded protein is CASRGTEKYEQYF. The rearrangement joins TRBV6-2 or TRBV6-3 to TRBJ2-7; TRBD1 aligns across 7 bases. After removal of 6 bases from V and 4 bases from J, the junction contained 6 bases not matched to a gene. This CDR3 comprises 13 residues. The germline CDR1 and CDR2 sequences are MNHEY and SVGEGT.